This entry lists 25 T cell receptor beta chains sequenced from one sample in a study of cytomegalovirus exposure and HLA in healthy donors. The PCR had 60 Vbeta and 13 Jbeta primers. Assay: immunoSEQ multiplex PCR; the TCRdb copy retains only in-frame clones and omits some. This repertoire shows 99,000 or so clones, approximately 80% found once; its top ten account for about 5.7%. Sequencing input: PBMCs. The receptors originated from a woman under 30 in good health and CMV-seropositive.

The gene calls are TRBV6-5 and TRBJ1-5; possible D gene TRBD1, 6 bases. There are 13 residues in the CDR3. From germline, CDR1 is MNHEY and CDR2 SVGAGI. Trimming removed 4 bases from V and 6 bases from J, with 10 bases in between. The CDR3 reads CASSFEQGQPQHF. CDR3 coding DNA: TGTGCCAGCAGTTTCGAACAGGGTCAGCCCCAGCATTTT.

On this clone itself: A read error may account for a junction end that differs from germline. This CDR3 reads CASSVEGRTEAFF. DNA of the CDR3: TGTGCCAGTAGTGTAGAAGGGAGGACTGAAGCTTTCTTT. The rearrangement uses TRBV19 and TRBJ1-1; D is unresolved. Germline V gene lookup returns CDR1 LNHDA and CDR2 SQIVND (reference sequence). This CDR3 region has 13 residues.

For the CDR3, the DNA is TGTGCCAGCAGGACGGACAGGGGCAAGGCTAATGAAAAACTGTTTTTT. Translated: CASRTDRGKANEKLFF. This chain links TRBV2 with TRBJ1-4; 9 positions agree with TRBD1. CDR3 length: 16 residues. The V and J ends lost 6 bases and 3 bases, in that order; junction bases with no gene match: 8. Germline V gives CDR1 SNHLY, CDR2 FYNNEI.

The chain has TRBV6-7 and TRBJ2-7; perhaps TRBD2 as D (5 bases). TRBV6-7 carries the ORF label, with uncertain function. V was clipped by 2 bases and J by 9 bases, with 17 bases between them. The CDR3 covers 14 residues. CDR3 nucleotides: TGTGCCAGCAGTTACCTGGTTTCGGGGTCTGGGCAGTACTTC. This sequence encodes CASSYLVSGSGQYF.

V usage is TRBV7-9 and J usage is TRBJ1-2; D is undetermined. Between the trimmed V and J ends, which lost 1 base and 1 base, there was a span of 7 bases. The CDR3 spans 14 residues. The germline CDR1 and CDR2 sequences are SEHNR and FQNEAQ (reference sequence). The CDR3 reads CASSLVASNYGYTF. The CDR3 DNA sequence: TGTGCCAGCAGCTTAGTCGCCAGTAACTATGGCTACACCTTC.

This clone has only one observation. The V gene is TRBV11-2, the J gene TRBJ2-1; TRBD2 is a possible D gene (6 bases). The CDR3 has 15 residues. With 1 base removed from V and 2 bases from J, the gap between germline ends came to 9 bases. Germline V lookup: CDR1 SGHAT, CDR2 FQNNGV. CDR3 amino acids: CASSLGASAYNEQFF. The CDR3, as DNA: TGTGCCAGCAGCTTAGGCGCTAGCGCCTACAATGAGCAGTTCTTC.

The gene calls are TRBV30 and TRBJ1-1; D may be TRBD1 (6 bases). CDR1 GTSNPN and CDR2 SVGIG come from the germline V gene (reference sequence). Trimming left V 0 bases short and J 11 bases short, with 22 bases between. This CDR3 comprises 15 residues. CDR3 nucleotide sequence: TGTGCCTGGAGTGTATATCGGCCGGGGGGCCACGCGGCTTTCTTT. Translated: CAWSVYRPGGHAAFF.

This clone has only a few counts. The chain links TRBV23-1 to TRBJ1-1; perhaps TRBD1 as D (6 bases). TRBV23-1 is designated an ORF whose function remains uncertain. V was cut by 11 bases and J by 6 bases, with 7 bases left in between. This CDR3 comprises 9 residues. As DNA, the CDR3 is TGCGCCCAGGGGTCTGAAGCTTTCTTT. It specifies CAQGSEAFF.

This clone came up a few times. This rearrangement joins TRBV6-6 to TRBJ1-1, with TRBD1 matching over 8 bases. The ends lost 2 bases at V and 5 bases at J; junction bases unmatched: 4. Germline loops: CDR1 MNHNY, CDR2 SVGAGI (reference sequence). This CDR3 comprises 14 residues. In DNA, the CDR3 is TGTGCCAGCAGTTACGGACAGGGTGCTACTGAAGCTTTCTTT. Amino acid sequence: CASSYGQGATEAFF.

This chain joins TRBV30 and TRBJ1-2, with TRBD1 as a possible D gene (6 bases). The CDR3 consists of 13 residues. CDR1 GTSNPN and CDR2 SVGIG come from the germline V gene (reference sequence). V lost 7 bases, J lost 6 bases, and 18 bases lay in between. CDR3 nucleotides: TGTGCCTTACAGGGCACCTTGCAGGATGGCTACACCTTC. Encoded protein: CALQGTLQDGYTF.

This chain joins TRBV2 and TRBJ2-2; 8 bases line up with TRBD1. Germline V gene data show CDR1 as SNHLY and CDR2 as FYNNEI. V trimming: 6 bases; J trimming: 7 bases; junction bases outside the gene matches: 4. This CDR3 contains 13 residues. The CDR3 spells CASSEQGVGELFF. The CDR3 DNA reads TGTGCCAGCAGCGAACAGGGGGTCGGGGAGCTGTTTTTT. Based on the CDR3 plus reference TRBV2 and TRBJ2-2, the full variable domain is EPEVTQTPSHQVTQMGQEVILRCVPISNHLYFYWYRQILGQKVEFLVSFYNNEISEKSEIFDDQFSVERPDGSNFTLKIRSTKLEDSAMYFCASSEQGVGELFFGEGSRLTVL.

The chain links TRBV30 to TRBJ2-3; weak D call: TRBD2 (5 bases). V was clipped by 2 bases and J by 1 base, with 13 bases between them. The CDR3 covers 15 residues. Germline CDR1 GTSNPN, CDR2 SVGIG (reference sequence). The CDR3 sequence: CAWSKGYGGTDTQYF. The CDR3 nucleotides read TGTGCCTGGAGTAAAGGCTACGGGGGCACAGATACGCAGTATTTT.

This clone was found a few times. The chain employs TRBV6-5 and TRBJ1-2; D is uncertain. V shed 5 bases and J shed 8 bases, with 15 bases lying between them. This CDR3 has 13 residues. Germline CDR1 and CDR2: MNHEY and SVGAGI. CDR3 nucleotides: TGTGCCAGCAGTGAGACCCCGGGGTCCGGCTACACCTTC. Its translation is CASSETPGSGYTF.

The chain uses TRBV25-1 and TRBJ2-7; D perhaps matches TRBD2 (6 bases). This CDR3 comprises 15 residues. With 1 base removed from V and 4 bases from J, the gap between germline ends came to 14 bases. Germline V gene lookup returns CDR1 MGHDK and CDR2 SYGVNS. CDR3 nucleotide sequence: TGTGCCAGCAGTGAATCCACGGGGGAGGTATACGAGCAGTACTTC. This translates into CASSESTGEVYEQYF.

In this sample, this clone turned up once. The chain's CDR3 is CASSPSRLARAEQYF. The CDR3 nucleotides read TGTGCCAGCAGCCCATCACGACTAGCGAGGGCCGAGCAGTACTTC. The gene calls are TRBV14 and TRBJ2-7; 8 nucleotides agree with TRBD2. Unmatched junction bases numbered 11, after V lost 4 bases and J lost 6 bases. From germline, CDR1 is SGHDN and CDR2 FVKESK. The CDR3 has 15 amino acids. Full variable domain (remainder filled in from reference TRBV14 and TRBJ2-7): EAGVTQFPSHSVIEKGQTVTLRCDPISGHDNLYWYRRVMGKEIKFLLHFVKESKQDESGMPNNRFLAERTGGTYSTLKVQPAELEDSGVYFCASSPSRLARAEQYFGPGTRLTVT.

The chain is built from TRBV5-1 and TRBJ2-3; a possible D gene is TRBD2 (5 bases). This CDR3 is 14 amino acids long. CDR1 is SGHRS, CDR2 YFSETQ, per germline. Trimming stripped 1 base from V and 4 bases from J, with 10 bases between. The CDR3 region is CASSLQGSADTQYF. The DNA for the CDR3 is TGCGCCAGCAGCTTGCAAGGGAGTGCAGATACGCAGTATTTT.

This chain links TRBV20-1 with TRBJ2-1; no reliable D call. This CDR3 comprises 11 residues. Trimming took off 3 bases at V and 5 bases at J, with 5 bases between the two ends. Germline V lookup: CDR1 DFQATT, CDR2 SNEGSKA (reference sequence). CDR3 coding DNA: TGCAGTGCTAGCCTAGACAATGAGCAGTTCTTC. Translation gives CSASLDNEQFF.

CDR3 DNA sequence: TGTGCCAGCAGTTCCTTAGGGGCTAGCGGGAGAAGAGATACGCAGTATTTT. Protein sequence: CASSSLGASGRRDTQYF. The rearrangement links TRBV28 to TRBJ2-3, with TRBD2 identical over 10 bases. This CDR3 has 17 amino acids. Unmatched junction bases numbered 12, after V lost 4 bases and J lost 5 bases. Germline lookup yields CDR1 MDHEN and CDR2 SYDVKM.

This rearrangement joins TRBV5-1 to TRBJ2-5, with 7 bases matching TRBD2. Losses at the gene ends were 7 bases for V and 2 bases for J; bases not matched to a gene: 8. The CDR3 sequence is 14 residues long. Germline V CDR1 and CDR2: SGHRS, YFSETQ. CDR3 nucleotides: TGCGCCAGCGGTGGCGGGAGTCGGCAAGAGACCCAGTACTTC. Encoded protein: CASGGGSRQETQYF.

The chain recombines TRBV18 with TRBJ2-3, with TRBD1 matching 9 bases. The germline gives CDR1 KGHSH, CDR2 LQKENI. The CDR3 has 15 residues. Losses at the gene ends were 3 bases for V and 5 bases for J; bases not matched to a gene: 6. The CDR3 coding sequence is TGTGCCAGCTCACCCGGGACAGGGAAAGGAGATACGCAGTATTTT. Protein: CASSPGTGKGDTQYF.

The chain carries TRBV2 and TRBJ2-5; 9 positions agree with TRBD2. Germline loops: CDR1 SNHLY, CDR2 FYNNEI. The CDR3 is made up of 15 amino acids. Trimming at V came to 3 bases and at J to 5 bases, leaving 7 bases not matched to a gene. This CDR3 is CASSEFSGSIETQYF. In nucleotides, the CDR3 is TGTGCCAGCAGTGAGTTTAGCGGGAGTATCGAGACCCAGTACTTC.

The CDR3 DNA is TGTGCCAGCCTCGCTCTATCTGACAGCATGAACACTGAAGCTTTCTTT. Translating it yields CASLALSDSMNTEAFF. This chain joins TRBV27 and TRBJ1-1, with D tentatively TRBD1 (5 bases). The V end was cut by 8 bases, the J end by 0 bases, with 19 bases between. The germline CDR1 and CDR2 sequences are MNHEY and SMNVEV (reference sequence). The CDR3 sequence is 16 residues long.

The table lists this clone with a count of one. This chain connects TRBV29-1 to TRBJ2-3; no clear D gene. Germline V gene sequence: CDR1 SQVTM, CDR2 ANQGSEA. V was shortened by 1 base and J by 1 base, with 6 bases between the two germline ends. There are 13 residues in the CDR3. DNA for the CDR3: TGCAGCGTTGAAGTACAACGCACAGATACGCAGTATTTT. Amino acids: CSVEVQRTDTQYF.

This sequence joins TRBV2 and TRBJ2-5; TRBD2 matches 9 bases. Per germline, CDR1 SNHLY and CDR2 FYNNEI. The CDR3 has 14 residues. The ends lost 7 bases at V and 5 bases at J; junction bases unmatched: 8. The CDR3 reads CASISGLAGETQYF. The CDR3 DNA is TGTGCCAGCATCTCGGGACTAGCCGGGGAGACCCAGTACTTC.

The gene calls are TRBV6-5 and TRBJ1-4, with 7 bases aligning to TRBD1. The CDR3 has 14 amino acids. Trimming took 1 base from V and 8 from J; bases not matched to a gene: 4. Germline assignment: CDR1 MNHEY and CDR2 SVGAGI. The CDR3, as DNA: TGTGCCAGCAGTTACTACCGGACAGGCGAAAAACTGTTTTTT. Protein: CASSYYRTGEKLFF.